This passage covers 2 T cell receptor beta chains from one sample sequenced in a study of blood T cell repertoires in COVID-19. Profiled with immunoSEQ multiplex PCR; TCRdb holds only in-frame clones, not every one. The data show some 74,000 clones, approximately 80% seen once. Sequencing input: peripheral blood. Receptors were obtained from a human donor in a cohort sampled during active COVID-19.

The J gene is TRBJ2-2, the V gene TRBV2; D possibly corresponds to TRBD2 (6 bases). This CDR3 contains 15 residues. The germline V gene has CDR1 SNHLY and CDR2 FYNNEI. Trimming cost V 7 bases and J 3 bases, with 15 bases left between them. Here the CDR3 reads CASMKSSGYTGELFF. The CDR3 region has the DNA TGTGCCAGCATGAAGAGTAGCGGTTACACCGGGGAGCTGTTTTTT.

V usage is TRBV19 and J usage is TRBJ1-2; TRBD1 matches at 7 bases. V gave up 6 bases and J gave up 3 bases; unmatched junction bases: 10. Germline V CDR1 and CDR2: LNHDA, SQIVND (reference sequence). The CDR3 runs to 15 residues. CDR3 coding DNA: TGTGCCAGTAGGAGACAGGGTGACGGGTACTATGGCTACACCTTC. This encodes CASRRQGDGYYGYTF.